This T cell receptor beta chain derives from a study of identifying expanded T cells in peripheral blood. Germline CDR1 reads SGHKS; CDR2 reads YYEKEE (reference sequence). The CDR3 runs 16 residues. J gave up 0 bases and V 4 bases, and 7 bases lay outside the gene matches. Some clones are missing from TCRdb's copy, which holds only in-frame ones; the method was immunoSEQ multiplex PCR. The sample lists around 76,000 clones, roughly 90% occurring once. The sequenced material came from blood. The receptor comes from a person aged 18 to 75 in good health. V usage is TRBV5-5 and J usage is TRBJ2-7, with 10 bases fitting TRBD1. CDR3 sequence reads: CASSAGTGAGSYEQYF. DNA of the CDR3: TGTGCCAGCAGCGCCGGGACAGGGGCAGGCTCCTACGAGCAGTACTTC.